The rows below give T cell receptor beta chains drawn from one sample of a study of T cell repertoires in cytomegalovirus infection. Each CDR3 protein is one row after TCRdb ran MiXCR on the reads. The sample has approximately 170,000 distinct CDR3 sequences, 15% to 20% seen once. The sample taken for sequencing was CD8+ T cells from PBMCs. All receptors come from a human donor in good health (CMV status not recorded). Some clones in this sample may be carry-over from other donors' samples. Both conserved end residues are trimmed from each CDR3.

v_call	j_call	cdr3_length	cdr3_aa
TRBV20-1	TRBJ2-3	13	SVPLGGSPTDTQY
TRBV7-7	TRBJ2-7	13	ASSLGLSLAYEQY
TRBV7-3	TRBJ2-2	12	ASSLNYNTGELF
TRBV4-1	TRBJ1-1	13	ASSQDILLGSEAF
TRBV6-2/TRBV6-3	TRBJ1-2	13	ASSPGDGNNYGYT
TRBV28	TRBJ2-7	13	ASSSAAGGSYEQY
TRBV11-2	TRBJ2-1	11	ASSLGQAHEQF
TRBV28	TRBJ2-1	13	ASSFETSGYNEQF
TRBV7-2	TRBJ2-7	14	ASSLPASGTSYEQY
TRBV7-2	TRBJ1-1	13	ASSNQGAGSTEAF
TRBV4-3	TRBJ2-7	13	ASSRGRQGIYEQY
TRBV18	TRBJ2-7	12	ASSPDGSLHEQY
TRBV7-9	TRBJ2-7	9	ASSSGGEQY
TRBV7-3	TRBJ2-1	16	ASSQGLAGGRSYNEQF
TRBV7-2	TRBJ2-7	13	ASSLIRGYSYEQY
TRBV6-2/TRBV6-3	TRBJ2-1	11	ASKRQPVDEQF
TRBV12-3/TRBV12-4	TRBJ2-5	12	ASRPPGLLETQY